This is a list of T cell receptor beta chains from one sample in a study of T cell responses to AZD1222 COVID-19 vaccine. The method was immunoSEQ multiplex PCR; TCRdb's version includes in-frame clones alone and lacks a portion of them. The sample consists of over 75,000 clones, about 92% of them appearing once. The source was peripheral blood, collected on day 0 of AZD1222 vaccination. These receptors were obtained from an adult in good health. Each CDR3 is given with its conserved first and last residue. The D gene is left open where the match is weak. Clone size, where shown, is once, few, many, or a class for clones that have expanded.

cdr3_aa: CASSRGTGGYSPLHF
cdr3_nt: TGTGCCAGCAGCCGCGGGACAGGGGGCTATTCACCCCTCCACTTT
j_call: TRBJ1-6
cdr3_length: 15
d_call: TRBD1
clone_size: -
v_call: TRBV14

cdr3_aa: CASRQQGRYNEQFF
cdr3_nt: TGTGCCAGCAGACAACAGGGGCGGTACAATGAGCAGTTCTTC
j_call: TRBJ2-1
cdr3_length: 14
d_call: TRBD1
clone_size: -
v_call: TRBV5-6

cdr3_aa: CASSPVGTEAFF
cdr3_nt: TGTGCCAGCAGTCCTGTGGGGACTGAAGCTTTCTTT
j_call: TRBJ1-1
cdr3_length: 12
d_call: -
clone_size: -
v_call: TRBV28

cdr3_aa: CASSQAPSTGELFF
cdr3_nt: TGCGCCAGCAGCCAAGCCCCATCGACCGGGGAGCTGTTTTTT
j_call: TRBJ2-2
cdr3_length: 14
d_call: -
clone_size: -
v_call: TRBV4-1

cdr3_aa: CASSYGTGNTEAFF
cdr3_nt: TGTGCCAGCAGCTACGGGACAGGGAACACTGAAGCTTTCTTT
j_call: TRBJ1-1
cdr3_length: 14
d_call: TRBD1
clone_size: -
v_call: TRBV11-2

cdr3_aa: CAISDEVVPQHF
cdr3_nt: TGTGCCATCAGTGATGAGGTCGTGCCCCAGCATTTT
j_call: TRBJ1-5
cdr3_length: 12
d_call: -
clone_size: -
v_call: TRBV10-3

cdr3_aa: CASSHRTEPGNTIYF
cdr3_nt: TGCGCCAGCAGCCACCGTACCGAACCTGGAAACACCATATATTTT
j_call: TRBJ1-3
cdr3_length: 15
d_call: -
clone_size: -
v_call: TRBV4-3

cdr3_aa: CASSPPGYGYEQYF
cdr3_nt: TGTGCCAGCAGCCCCCCGGGGTACGGCTACGAGCAGTACTTC
j_call: TRBJ2-7
cdr3_length: 14
d_call: -
clone_size: -
v_call: TRBV9

cdr3_aa: CASSPRSAQPQHF
cdr3_nt: TGTGCCAGTAGTCCCCGATCGGCCCAGCCCCAGCATTTT
j_call: TRBJ1-5
cdr3_length: 13
d_call: -
clone_size: -
v_call: TRBV19

cdr3_aa: CASSLSVGPSNQPQHF
cdr3_nt: TGTGCCAGCAGCCTTTCCGTGGGGCCGAGCAATCAGCCCCAGCATTTT
j_call: TRBJ1-5
cdr3_length: 16
d_call: -
clone_size: -
v_call: TRBV5-5

cdr3_aa: CASSWDPNEQYF
cdr3_nt: TGTGCCAGCAGTTGGGACCCAAACGAGCAGTACTTC
j_call: TRBJ2-7
cdr3_length: 12
d_call: -
clone_size: -
v_call: TRBV6-2/TRBV6-3

cdr3_aa: CASSIGTGVWNEQYF
cdr3_nt: TGTGCCAGTAGTATAGGGACAGGGGTGTGGAACGAGCAGTACTTC
j_call: TRBJ2-7
cdr3_length: 15
d_call: TRBD1
clone_size: -
v_call: TRBV19

cdr3_aa: CASSMSNNMNTEAFF
cdr3_nt: TGTGCCAGTAGTATGTCGAACAATATGAACACTGAAGCTTTCTTT
j_call: TRBJ1-1
cdr3_length: 15
d_call: -
clone_size: -
v_call: TRBV19

cdr3_aa: CASSLGAGLAGELFF
cdr3_nt: TGTGCCAGCAGCTTAGGGGCGGGTCTCGCCGGGGAGCTGTTTTTT
j_call: TRBJ2-2
cdr3_length: 15
d_call: -
clone_size: once
v_call: TRBV11-2

cdr3_aa: CASSVDTTSSPLHF
cdr3_nt: TGTGCCAGCAGTGTCGATACTACGAGCTCACCCCTCCACTTT
j_call: TRBJ1-6
cdr3_length: 14
d_call: -
clone_size: -
v_call: TRBV2

cdr3_aa: CASSLRRLAGGPHEQFF
cdr3_nt: TGTGCCAGCAGTCTCCGTAGATTAGCGGGAGGCCCACATGAGCAGTTCTTC
j_call: TRBJ2-1
cdr3_length: 17
d_call: TRBD2
clone_size: -
v_call: TRBV27

cdr3_aa: CASSATGRSSGYTF
cdr3_nt: TGTGCCAGCAGCGCGACAGGGCGGTCTAGTGGCTACACCTTC
j_call: TRBJ1-2
cdr3_length: 14
d_call: TRBD1
clone_size: -
v_call: TRBV7-2

cdr3_aa: CAWSVHQGSEAFF
cdr3_nt: TGTGCCTGGAGTGTACACCAGGGCTCCGAAGCTTTCTTT
j_call: TRBJ1-1
cdr3_length: 13
d_call: -
clone_size: -
v_call: TRBV30

cdr3_aa: CASSKTGAPRTNEKLFF
cdr3_nt: TGTGCCAGCAGCAAAACGGGAGCGCCTAGAACTAATGAAAAACTGTTTTTT
j_call: TRBJ1-4
cdr3_length: 17
d_call: -
clone_size: once
v_call: TRBV21-1

cdr3_aa: CAWSASGIMKQYF
cdr3_nt: TGTGCCTGGAGTGCTAGCGGAATAATGAAGCAGTACTTC
j_call: TRBJ2-7
cdr3_length: 13
d_call: TRBD2
clone_size: -
v_call: TRBV30

cdr3_aa: CASSRGAGFGEQYF
cdr3_nt: TGTGCCAGCAGTCGGGGGGCGGGCTTCGGCGAGCAGTACTTC
j_call: TRBJ2-7
cdr3_length: 14
d_call: -
clone_size: -
v_call: TRBV25-1

cdr3_aa: CASSVGNYGYTF
cdr3_nt: TGCGCCAGCAGCGTAGGGAACTATGGCTACACCTTC
j_call: TRBJ1-2
cdr3_length: 12
d_call: -
clone_size: -
v_call: TRBV5-1

cdr3_aa: CASSIGGTGDDEQYF
cdr3_nt: TGTGCCAGTAGTATAGGGGGGACAGGGGATGACGAGCAGTACTTC
j_call: TRBJ2-7
cdr3_length: 15
d_call: TRBD1
clone_size: -
v_call: TRBV19

cdr3_aa: CASSHGGRRGDTQYF
cdr3_nt: TGTGCCAGCAGCCACGGCGGGAGAAGAGGAGATACGCAGTATTTT
j_call: TRBJ2-3
cdr3_length: 15
d_call: TRBD2
clone_size: -
v_call: TRBV3-1/TRBV3-2

cdr3_aa: CASSSVGQSLGEQYF
cdr3_nt: TGTGCCAGCAGTTCGGTGGGACAAAGTCTAGGCGAGCAGTACTTC
j_call: TRBJ2-7
cdr3_length: 15
d_call: -
clone_size: few
v_call: TRBV28

cdr3_aa: CASSLASYEQYF
cdr3_nt: TGTGCCAGCAGCTTGGCATCCTACGAGCAGTACTTC
j_call: TRBJ2-7
cdr3_length: 12
d_call: -
clone_size: -
v_call: TRBV5-6

cdr3_aa: CASSTGGLQPQHF
cdr3_nt: TGTGCCAGTAGTACTGGGGGACTCCAGCCCCAGCATTTT
j_call: TRBJ1-5
cdr3_length: 13
d_call: -
clone_size: -
v_call: TRBV19

cdr3_aa: CASSQDTRTRTGGTDTQYF
cdr3_nt: TGTGCCAGCAGCCAAGATACTCGGACGCGGACAGGGGGCACAGATACGCAGTATTTT
j_call: TRBJ2-3
cdr3_length: 19
d_call: TRBD1
clone_size: few
v_call: TRBV3-1/TRBV3-2

cdr3_aa: CASRPARDTFVETQYF
cdr3_nt: TGTGCCAGCAGACCCGCCCGGGACACCTTTGTTGAGACCCAGTACTTC
j_call: TRBJ2-5
cdr3_length: 16
d_call: -
clone_size: -
v_call: TRBV2

cdr3_aa: CASNRQGGYNSPLHF
cdr3_nt: TGTGCCAGCAATAGACAGGGGGGCTATAATTCACCCCTCCACTTT
j_call: TRBJ1-6
cdr3_length: 15
d_call: TRBD1
clone_size: -
v_call: TRBV2

cdr3_aa: CASREGLNTGELFF
cdr3_nt: TGTGCCAGCAGGGAGGGACTGAACACCGGGGAGCTGTTTTTT
j_call: TRBJ2-2
cdr3_length: 14
d_call: -
clone_size: -
v_call: TRBV9

cdr3_aa: CASSRMDTQYF
cdr3_nt: TGTGCCAGCAGCCGGATGGATACGCAGTATTTT
j_call: TRBJ2-3
cdr3_length: 11
d_call: -
clone_size: -
v_call: TRBV7-2

cdr3_aa: CASSSGTSVIYEQYF
cdr3_nt: TGTGCCAGCAGTTCCGGGACTAGCGTTATCTACGAGCAGTACTTC
j_call: TRBJ2-7
cdr3_length: 15
d_call: TRBD2
clone_size: -
v_call: TRBV6-6

cdr3_aa: CASSRVRDPGGYTF
cdr3_nt: TGTGCCAGCAGCCGAGTAAGGGACCCAGGGGGCTACACCTTC
j_call: TRBJ1-2
cdr3_length: 14
d_call: -
clone_size: once
v_call: TRBV3-1/TRBV3-2

cdr3_aa: CASSHPNDRGLSYEQYF
cdr3_nt: TGTGCCAGCAGCCATCCCAACGACAGGGGCCTCTCCTACGAGCAGTACTTC
j_call: TRBJ2-7
cdr3_length: 17
d_call: TRBD1
clone_size: -
v_call: TRBV7-9

cdr3_aa: CAVQAGGSSYEQYF
cdr3_nt: TGTGCCGTCCAAGCGGGAGGGAGCTCCTACGAGCAGTACTTC
j_call: TRBJ2-7
cdr3_length: 14
d_call: TRBD2
clone_size: -
v_call: TRBV10-3

cdr3_aa: CASSQTKGGDEQYF
cdr3_nt: TGTGCCAGCTCACAAACGAAAGGGGGCGACGAGCAGTACTTC
j_call: TRBJ2-7
cdr3_length: 14
d_call: TRBD1
clone_size: -
v_call: TRBV18

cdr3_aa: CATSFRTGPNQPQHF
cdr3_nt: TGTGCCACCAGCTTTCGGACAGGCCCTAATCAGCCCCAGCATTTT
j_call: TRBJ1-5
cdr3_length: 15
d_call: TRBD1
clone_size: -
v_call: TRBV15

cdr3_aa: CAWSPGFRGDQPQHF
cdr3_nt: TGTGCCTGGAGCCCCGGGTTCAGGGGAGATCAGCCCCAGCATTTT
j_call: TRBJ1-5
cdr3_length: 15
d_call: -
clone_size: -
v_call: TRBV30

cdr3_aa: CASSDSMNTEAFF
cdr3_nt: TGTGCCAGCAGTGACAGCATGAACACTGAAGCTTTCTTT
j_call: TRBJ1-1
cdr3_length: 13
d_call: -
clone_size: once
v_call: TRBV6-1

cdr3_aa: CASSRGLVEREQYF
cdr3_nt: TGTGCCAGTAGCCGGGGACTAGTGGAACGCGAGCAGTACTTC
j_call: TRBJ2-7
cdr3_length: 14
d_call: TRBD2
clone_size: -
v_call: TRBV19

cdr3_aa: CASRPRGGNTEAFF
cdr3_nt: TGTGCCAGCAGACCTAGGGGGGGTAACACTGAAGCTTTCTTT
j_call: TRBJ1-1
cdr3_length: 14
d_call: -
clone_size: -
v_call: TRBV25-1

cdr3_aa: CASSLQGLRGTDTQYF
cdr3_nt: TGTGCCAGCAGTTTGCAGGGTTTGCGAGGGACAGATACGCAGTATTTT
j_call: TRBJ2-3
cdr3_length: 16
d_call: -
clone_size: -
v_call: TRBV27

cdr3_aa: CASSVTSGRAQTQYF
cdr3_nt: TGTGCCAGCAGCGTAACTAGCGGGAGGGCCCAAACGCAGTATTTT
j_call: TRBJ2-3
cdr3_length: 15
d_call: TRBD2
clone_size: -
v_call: TRBV2

cdr3_aa: CASSPGYRGEAFF
cdr3_nt: TGTGCCAGCAGCCCCGGATACAGGGGAGAAGCTTTCTTT
j_call: TRBJ1-1
cdr3_length: 13
d_call: TRBD1
clone_size: -
v_call: TRBV11-3

cdr3_aa: CASSKAGTRGPGNTIYF
cdr3_nt: TGCGCCAGCAGCAAAGCAGGGACAAGGGGACCCGGAAACACCATATATTTT
j_call: TRBJ1-3
cdr3_length: 17
d_call: -
clone_size: once
v_call: TRBV4-3

cdr3_aa: CASSQDPTTSGNTIYF
cdr3_nt: TGTGCCAGCAGCCAAGATCCCACTACCTCTGGAAACACCATATATTTT
j_call: TRBJ1-3
cdr3_length: 16
d_call: -
clone_size: -
v_call: TRBV4-2

cdr3_aa: CASSLSSGSTDTQYF
cdr3_nt: TGCGCCAGCAGCTTATCCAGCGGGAGCACAGATACGCAGTATTTT
j_call: TRBJ2-3
cdr3_length: 15
d_call: -
clone_size: -
v_call: TRBV5-1

cdr3_aa: CAWSSQGYSQFF
cdr3_nt: TGTGCCTGGAGTTCACAGGGGTACAGTCAGTTCTTC
j_call: TRBJ2-1
cdr3_length: 12
d_call: TRBD1
clone_size: -
v_call: TRBV30

cdr3_aa: CASSSRAQETQYF
cdr3_nt: TGTGCCAGCAGTTCCCGGGCTCAAGAGACCCAGTACTTC
j_call: TRBJ2-5
cdr3_length: 13
d_call: -
clone_size: once
v_call: TRBV12-3/TRBV12-4

cdr3_aa: CASSYDGGAFF
cdr3_nt: TGCGCCAGCAGTTACGACGGAGGAGCTTTCTTT
j_call: TRBJ1-1
cdr3_length: 11
d_call: -
clone_size: -
v_call: TRBV4-1

cdr3_aa: CASSPGANYGYTF
cdr3_nt: TGTGCCAGCAGTCCCGGGGCAAACTATGGCTACACCTTC
j_call: TRBJ1-2
cdr3_length: 13
d_call: -
clone_size: -
v_call: TRBV6-2/TRBV6-3

cdr3_aa: CASSKRGLGYGYTF
cdr3_nt: TGTGCCAGCAGCAAGAGGGGGCTTGGCTATGGCTACACCTTC
j_call: TRBJ1-2
cdr3_length: 14
d_call: TRBD1
clone_size: -
v_call: TRBV11-3

cdr3_aa: CSVGTGGWETQYF
cdr3_nt: TGCAGCGTTGGGACAGGGGGCTGGGAGACCCAGTACTTC
j_call: TRBJ2-5
cdr3_length: 13
d_call: TRBD1
clone_size: -
v_call: TRBV29-1

cdr3_aa: CASRRQVTYGYTF
cdr3_nt: TGTGCCAGCAGACGACAGGTGACCTATGGCTACACCTTC
j_call: TRBJ1-2
cdr3_length: 13
d_call: -
clone_size: -
v_call: TRBV6-5

cdr3_aa: CAWSGGTGGVSYTF
cdr3_nt: TGTGCCTGGAGTGGGGGGACAGGGGGCGTAAGCTACACCTTC
j_call: TRBJ1-2
cdr3_length: 14
d_call: TRBD1
clone_size: few
v_call: TRBV30

cdr3_aa: CASRLTSGEETQYF
cdr3_nt: TGTGCCAGCCGTTTGACTAGCGGGGAGGAGACCCAGTACTTC
j_call: TRBJ2-5
cdr3_length: 14
d_call: TRBD2
clone_size: -
v_call: TRBV18